The rows below give T cell receptor beta chains drawn from one sample of a study of regulatory T cells in long-lasting Graves disease. A single record per CDR3 protein comes from TCRdb applying MiXCR to the multiplex PCR reads. The sample records approximately 500,000 distinct CDR3 sequences, about 22% being singletons. The sequences come from peripheral blood mononuclear cells (PBMCs), collected when the disease was refractory, from a patient treated with antithyroid drugs. The receptors come from a female donor with Graves disease. CDR3s include the opening cysteine and the closing phenylalanine or tryptophan. A D gene is named only where the DNA matches it firmly. Clone size is stated in some rows and not others, as once, few, many or a class when expanded.

v_call: TRBV12-3/TRBV12-4; d_call: -; clone_size: -; j_call: TRBJ2-3; cdr3_aa: CASSFSIPPDTQYF; cdr3_nt: TGTGCCAGCAGTTTCTCAATACCACCAGATACGCAGTATTTT
v_call: TRBV24-1; d_call: TRBD1; clone_size: few; j_call: TRBJ1-1; cdr3_aa: CATSDSSRGTGAKGAFF; cdr3_nt: TGTGCCACCAGTGATTCGTCTAGAGGGACAGGGGCCAAGGGGGCTTTCTTT
v_call: TRBV28; d_call: -; clone_size: many; j_call: TRBJ2-4; cdr3_aa: CASLPAEAKNIQYF; cdr3_nt: TGTGCCTCCTTGCCAGCTGAGGCCAAAAACATTCAGTACTTC
v_call: TRBV6-1; d_call: TRBD1; clone_size: -; j_call: TRBJ1-1; cdr3_aa: CASVPRDSGHNTEAFF; cdr3_nt: TGTGCCAGCGTCCCAAGGGACAGCGGCCATAACACTGAAGCTTTCTTT
v_call: TRBV12-5; d_call: TRBD1; clone_size: many; j_call: TRBJ1-1; cdr3_aa: CASGTGDTEAFF; cdr3_nt: TGTGCTAGTGGGACAGGGGACACTGAAGCTTTCTTT
v_call: TRBV7-2; d_call: TRBD2; clone_size: few; j_call: TRBJ2-1; cdr3_aa: CASSPGLAALVQFF; cdr3_nt: TGTGCCAGCAGCCCAGGACTAGCGGCGCTGGTGCAGTTCTTC
v_call: TRBV11-1; d_call: TRBD1; clone_size: many; j_call: TRBJ1-5; cdr3_aa: CASSLVYRLRGPSNQPQHF; cdr3_nt: TGTGCCAGCAGCTTAGTTTACCGCCTTAGGGGGCCTAGCAATCAGCCCCAGCATTTT
v_call: TRBV5-1; d_call: TRBD1; clone_size: many; j_call: TRBJ1-1; cdr3_aa: CASSPETGTGRNTEAFF; cdr3_nt: TGCGCCAGCAGCCCGGAAACCGGGACAGGGCGGAACACTGAAGCTTTCTTT
v_call: TRBV5-5; d_call: -; clone_size: few; j_call: TRBJ1-1; cdr3_aa: CASSLGPLVGNTEAFF; cdr3_nt: TGTGCCAGCAGCTTGGGCCCCCTCGTGGGGAACACTGAAGCTTTCTTT
v_call: TRBV3-1; d_call: -; clone_size: many; j_call: TRBJ2-5; cdr3_aa: CASSQVSRGETQYF; cdr3_nt: TGTGCCAGCAGCCAAGTGTCGAGGGGGGAGACCCAGTACTTC
v_call: TRBV9; d_call: -; clone_size: few; j_call: TRBJ2-7; cdr3_aa: CASSYSGVQYF; cdr3_nt: TGTGCCAGCAGCTATTCGGGGGTGCAGTACTTC
v_call: TRBV3-1; d_call: -; clone_size: many; j_call: TRBJ2-5; cdr3_aa: CASSQASPRETQYF; cdr3_nt: TGTGCCAGCAGCCAAGCAAGCCCCCGAGAGACCCAGTACTTC
v_call: TRBV11-3; d_call: TRBD1; clone_size: few; j_call: TRBJ1-6; cdr3_aa: CASSPGQSDSPLHF; cdr3_nt: TGTGCCAGCAGCCCGGGACAGTCGGATTCACCCCTCCACTTT
v_call: TRBV3-1; d_call: TRBD1; clone_size: few; j_call: TRBJ2-7; cdr3_aa: CASSQPGQGVIYEQYF; cdr3_nt: TGTGCCAGCAGCCAACCGGGACAGGGGGTAATCTACGAGCAGTACTTC
v_call: TRBV19; d_call: TRBD1; clone_size: -; j_call: TRBJ1-1; cdr3_aa: CASRTGQGIAEAFF; cdr3_nt: TGTGCCAGTAGGACGGGACAGGGGATTGCTGAAGCTTTCTTT
v_call: TRBV11-3; d_call: -; clone_size: -; j_call: TRBJ1-2; cdr3_aa: CASSLPPVMKGGYTF; cdr3_nt: TGTGCCAGCAGCCTCCCCCCCGTTATGAAGGGGGGCTACACCTTC
v_call: TRBV7-8; d_call: TRBD1; clone_size: few; j_call: TRBJ1-4; cdr3_aa: CASSPGQVVEKLFF; cdr3_nt: TGTGCCAGCTCACCAGGACAGGTTGTTGAAAAACTGTTTTTT
v_call: TRBV6-5; d_call: TRBD1; clone_size: many; j_call: TRBJ1-5; cdr3_aa: CASSYSGQDNQPQHF; cdr3_nt: TGTGCCAGCAGTTATTCCGGACAGGACAATCAGCCCCAGCATTTT
v_call: TRBV7-2; d_call: TRBD1; clone_size: -; j_call: TRBJ1-4; cdr3_aa: CASSPIQGASEKLFF; cdr3_nt: TGTGCCAGCAGCCCAATACAGGGGGCTAGTGAAAAACTGTTTTTT
v_call: TRBV28; d_call: TRBD2; clone_size: -; j_call: TRBJ2-3; cdr3_aa: CASSPPGSGGANTQYF; cdr3_nt: TGTGCCAGCAGTCCCCCGGGTAGCGGGGGGGCAAATACGCAGTATTTT
v_call: TRBV28; d_call: -; clone_size: -; j_call: TRBJ2-7; cdr3_aa: CASTPSFSAYEQYF; cdr3_nt: TGTGCCAGCACCCCCTCCTTCTCTGCCTACGAGCAGTACTTC
v_call: TRBV12-3/TRBV12-4; d_call: -; clone_size: many; j_call: TRBJ2-7; cdr3_aa: CASSLTGPVSYEQYF; cdr3_nt: TGTGCCAGCAGCCTTACAGGCCCCGTCTCCTACGAGCAGTACTTC
v_call: TRBV7-6; d_call: -; clone_size: -; j_call: TRBJ1-2; cdr3_aa: CASSLGNNYGYTF; cdr3_nt: TGTGCCAGCAGCTTGGGTAATAACTATGGCTACACCTTC
v_call: TRBV20-1; d_call: TRBD2; clone_size: many; j_call: TRBJ2-5; cdr3_aa: CSARQTSAETQYF; cdr3_nt: TGCAGTGCTAGACAGACTAGCGCAGAGACCCAGTACTTC
v_call: TRBV3-1; d_call: TRBD1; clone_size: many; j_call: TRBJ2-1; cdr3_aa: CASSLTGASYNEQFF; cdr3_nt: TGTGCCAGCAGTTTGACAGGGGCTTCCTACAATGAGCAGTTCTTC
v_call: TRBV3-1; d_call: -; clone_size: many; j_call: TRBJ2-5; cdr3_aa: CASSQGRQGLETQYF; cdr3_nt: TGTGCCAGCAGCCAAGGTCGGCAGGGGTTGGAGACCCAGTACTTC
v_call: TRBV7-9; d_call: -; clone_size: -; j_call: TRBJ1-6; cdr3_aa: CASSPEGATPLHF; cdr3_nt: TGTGCCAGCAGCCCCGAAGGTGCGACACCCCTCCACTTT
v_call: TRBV24-1; d_call: -; clone_size: many; j_call: TRBJ2-5; cdr3_aa: CATSDTRNYPKETQYF; cdr3_nt: TGTGCCACCAGTGATACAAGAAACTACCCAAAAGAGACCCAGTACTTC
v_call: TRBV30; d_call: -; clone_size: few; j_call: TRBJ2-7; cdr3_aa: CAWTAGWDWEQYF; cdr3_nt: TGTGCCTGGACCGCAGGTTGGGATTGGGAGCAGTACTTC